This T cell receptor beta chain is from a study of cytomegalovirus exposure and HLA in healthy donors. Study results and limitations: DRB1 had the most TCR associations and HLA-C the fewest, a later analysis found, with rates varying by HLA locus. Common viral pathogens seemed to be connected with several of the most significant clusters, according to a later analysis.

With 60 Vbeta and 13 Jbeta primers, the PCR was carried out. The assay was immunoSEQ multiplex PCR, and TCRdb's table has in-frame clones only and misses some. The top ten hold 7% to 9.5% of the sample, which has 65,000 to 70,000 clones, approximately 72% seen once. The CDR3 spans 15 residues. Germline V gene data show CDR1 as SGHNT and CDR2 as YENEEA. V lost 1 base and J lost 1, with 10 bases in between. As regards this clone: Its antigen is unknown.

Healthy people donating bone marrow made up the donors. The gene calls are TRBV11-3 and TRBJ2-5; a possible D gene is TRBD2 (5 bases). Sequencing used PBMCs. The TCR was taken from a woman aged 25 to 39 in good health and CMV-seropositive. For the CDR3, the DNA is TGTGCCAGCAGCTTAGGCCGGCGGGTCCAAGAGACCCAGTACTTC. The encoded protein is CASSLGRRVQETQYF.